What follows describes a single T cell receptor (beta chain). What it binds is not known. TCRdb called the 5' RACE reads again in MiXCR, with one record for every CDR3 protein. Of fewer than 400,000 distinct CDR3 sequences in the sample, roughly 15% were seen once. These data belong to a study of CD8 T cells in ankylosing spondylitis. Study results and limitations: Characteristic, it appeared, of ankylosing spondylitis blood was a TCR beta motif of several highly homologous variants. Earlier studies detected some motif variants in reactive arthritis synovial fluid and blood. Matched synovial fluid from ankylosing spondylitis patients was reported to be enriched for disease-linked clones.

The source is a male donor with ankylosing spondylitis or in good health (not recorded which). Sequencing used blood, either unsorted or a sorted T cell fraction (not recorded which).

The CDR3 coding sequence is TGTGCTAGTGGTTTGACCCCCGGGACAGGGCTTGATCAGCCCCAGCATTTT. This codes for CASGLTPGTGLDQPQHF. The rearrangement links TRBV12-5 to TRBJ1-5; 9 positions match TRBD1. The CDR3 extends over 17 amino acids. The V gene's germline CDR1 is LGHNT and CDR2 FRNRAP. With V trimmed by 2 bases and J by 5 bases, 10 bases remained unmatched.